This T cell receptor beta chain was identified in a study of monozygotic twins with inflammatory bowel disease. CDR1 SGHAT and CDR2 FQDESV come from the germline V gene (reference sequence). CDR3 length: 18 residues. Collection of an approximately 2.5 ml blood sample took place per donor. UMIs that included a 6-nucleotide sample barcode were added by template switching, which took place during cDNA synthesis. Reprocessing the 5' RACE reads, TCRdb reports a single entry for every CDR3 protein and omits DNA. The sample totals 440,000 or so distinct CDR3 sequences; its top ten clones hold around 2.5%. V usage is TRBV11-1 and J usage is TRBJ2-5; the TCRdb D gene call, TRBD2, has no DNA to confirm it. Sequenced material: blood. The clonotype was recovered from a human donor with ulcerative colitis or Crohn's disease, or a healthy co-twin of an affected twin (not recorded which). CDR3 sequence: CASSFPPPTGLDGETQYF. The variable domain in full, with the rest retrieved from reference TRBV11-1 and TRBJ2-5, is EAEVAQSPRYKITEKSQAVAFWCDPISGHATLYWYRQILGQGPELLVQFQDESVVDDSQLPKDRFSAERLKGVDSTLKIQPAELGDSAMYLCASSFPPPTGLDGETQYFGPGTRLLVL.